This T cell receptor beta chain was obtained from a study of T cell responses to AZD1222 COVID-19 vaccine. The CDR3 length is 15 residues. Germline values: CDR1 LNHNV, CDR2 YYDKDF (reference sequence). The V gene lost 0 bases and the J gene lost 5 bases, with 11 bases spanning the gap. Some clones are missing from TCRdb's copy, which holds only in-frame ones; the method was immunoSEQ multiplex PCR. Here the sample spans under 110,000 clones, more than 70% being singletons. Sequences were derived from peripheral blood, sampled on day 0 of AZD1222 vaccination. The chain recombines TRBV15 with TRBJ1-5; the D is unclear. The origin of this receptor is an adult in good health. The CDR3 spells CATSRDWGGHQPQHF. CDR3 nucleotide sequence: TGTGCCACCAGCAGAGATTGGGGAGGGCATCAGCCCCAGCATTTT.